The 18 T cell receptor beta chains below were found in one sample sequenced in a study of T cells after yellow fever vaccination. One entry per CDR3 protein, called by TCRdb with MiXCR from the 5' RACE reads. The table has about 310,000 distinct CDR3 sequences, about 3.5% seen once. The specimen was PBMCs, collected on the day of the yellow fever booster vaccination. All receptors come from a young man who received the YFV17D yellow fever vaccine.

This clonotype was seen a few times. The rearrangement joins TRBV5-1 to TRBJ2-3, with D tentatively TRBD1 or TRBD2 (5 bases each). This CDR3 has 15 amino acids. Trimming pared 0 bases from V and 6 bases from J, leaving 14 bases between. The germline V gene has CDR1 SGHRS and CDR2 YFSETQ. The CDR3: CASSLAGTWGDTQYF. The CDR3 nucleotides read TGCGCCAGCAGCTTGGCCGGGACCTGGGGTGATACGCAGTATTTT.

This clonotype has at least ten counts. The chain couples TRBV18 to TRBJ2-5; TRBD2 might be the D (5 bases). The germline CDR1 and CDR2 sequences are KGHSH and LQKENI. The length of the CDR3 is 14 residues. V was shortened by 2 bases and J by 5 bases, with 12 bases between the two germline ends. Here the CDR3 reads CASSPIGSGETQYF. DNA for the CDR3: TGTGCCAGCTCACCAATCGGGTCGGGGGAGACCCAGTACTTC.

This clonotype was seen only a few times. In nucleotides, the CDR3 is TGTGCCAGCAGTTACTCAACCGCCGGAGAATCACGTTATAGCAATCAGCCCCAGCATTTT. The encoded protein is CASSYSTAGESRYSNQPQHF. The chain is built from TRBV6-2 or TRBV6-3 and TRBJ1-5; D gene unclear. Trimming shortened V by 0 bases and J by 0 bases, and 21 bases separated the two germline ends. Germline V gene sequence: CDR1 MNHEY, CDR2 SVGEGT. The CDR3 extends over 20 amino acids.

This clonotype was seen many times. The chain couples TRBV7-2 to TRBJ1-5; TRBD1 matches 8 bases. Germline CDR1 SGHTA, CDR2 FQGNSA. The CDR3 is 15 residues long. Trimming cost V 5 bases and J 2 bases; bases outside gene matches: 5. The CDR3, as DNA: TGTGCCAGCAGCGAGACAGGGGAACGCAATCAGCCCCAGCATTTT. This codes for CASSETGERNQPQHF. The whole variable domain, remainder taken from reference TRBV7-2 and TRBJ1-5, is GAGVSQSPSNKVTEKGKDVELRCDPISGHTALYWYRQSLGQGLEFLIYFQGNSAPDKSGLPSDRFSAERTGGSVSTLTIQRTQQEDSAVYLCASSETGERNQPQHFGDGTRLSIL.

The table lists this clonotype with a few counts. Here the CDR3 reads CASSFQPANEKLFF. The CDR3 DNA reads as TGCGCCAGCAGCTTTCAACCGGCTAATGAAAAACTGTTTTTT. This chain joins TRBV5-1 and TRBJ1-4; no definite D call. Germline loops: CDR1 SGHRS, CDR2 YFSETQ. The CDR3 has 14 amino acids. V dropped 2 bases and J dropped 3 bases, with 8 bases sitting between them.

The rearrangement links TRBV7-2 to TRBJ2-3, with 8 bases identical to TRBD1. The CDR3 has 14 amino acids. Looked up from germline, CDR1 is SGHTA and CDR2 is FQGNSA. V was clipped by 1 base and J by 6 bases; unmatched bases: 3. CDR3 residues: CASSLVRGRDTQYF. CDR3 nucleotide sequence: TGTGCCAGCAGCTTAGTCAGGGGGCGGGATACGCAGTATTTT.

This clonotype was seen ten or more times. The chain uses TRBV5-1 and TRBJ1-1; D remains unclear. The V gene lost 2 bases and the J gene lost 1 base, with 9 bases spanning the gap. This CDR3 is built from 14 residues. Germline V lookup: CDR1 SGHRS, CDR2 YFSETQ. In nucleotides, the CDR3 is TGCGCCAGCAGCTTCGACGGAGGGAACACTGAAGCTTTCTTT. This sequence encodes CASSFDGGNTEAFF.

Many counts were recorded for this clonotype. The chain couples TRBV7-6 to TRBJ2-5; tentative D call: TRBD1 (6 bases). The germline V and J ends were trimmed by 6 bases and 5 bases, with 10 bases remaining between them. The CDR3 contains 12 residues. Germline CDR1 is SGHVS and CDR2 is FNYEAQ. In DNA, the CDR3 is TGTGCCAGCAGTAACAGGGACGAGACCCAGTACTTC. It codes for CASSNRDETQYF.

This clonotype was counted many times. CDR3 sequence reads: CASRSADLSGANVLTF. The DNA of the CDR3 is TGTGCCAGCAGGAGCGCTGACCTCTCTGGGGCCAACGTCCTGACTTTC. V and J are TRBV6-7 and TRBJ2-6, with D hard to call. TRBV6-7 has ORF status, its function being uncertain. The CDR3 sequence is 16 residues long. Trimming shortened V by 6 bases and J by 0 bases, and 12 bases separated the two germline ends.

The table lists this clonotype with a few counts. This sequence joins TRBV20-1 and TRBJ2-3; 11 bases map to TRBD2. The CDR3 has 15 amino acids. Germline CDR1 is DFQATT and CDR2 is SNEGSKA (reference sequence). V gave up 3 bases and J gave up 5 bases; unmatched junction bases: 7. CDR3 in DNA: TGCAGTGCTAGCGTTAGCGGGGGGGTGGGAGATACGCAGTATTTT. This encodes CSASVSGGVGDTQYF.

V usage is TRBV2 and J usage is TRBJ1-1, with 7 bases lining up with TRBD1. The CDR3 contains 12 residues. V dropped 4 bases and J dropped 9; count of bases not matched to a gene: 5. The germline gives CDR1 SNHLY, CDR2 FYNNEI. CDR3 loop: CASSGPGGKAFF. In DNA form, the CDR3 reads TGTGCCAGCAGTGGTCCAGGGGGGAAAGCTTTCTTT.

This clonotype was counted between two and nine times. The rearrangement joins TRBV28 to TRBJ1-2; D unresolved. Germline loops: CDR1 MDHEN, CDR2 SYDVKM. This CDR3 region has 13 residues. Trimming took off 3 bases at V and 6 bases at J, with 11 bases between the two ends. CDR3 DNA sequence: TGTGCCAGCAGTTTGTTCGGGGTGGATGGCTACACCTTC. Translated, it gives CASSLFGVDGYTF.

This clonotype was seen repeatedly, ten times or more. The chain links TRBV4-1 to TRBJ2-5; D gene unclear. This CDR3 comprises 16 residues. V lost 4 bases to trimming and J lost 2 bases, with 17 bases between them. Per germline, CDR1 MGHRA and CDR2 YSYEKL. The CDR3 region has the DNA TGCGCCAGCAGCCGCTCGGTGGCAATCATTCAAGAGACCCAGTACTTC. It is translated as CASSRSVAIIQETQYF.

This clonotype was seen only a few times. The chain joins TRBV30 to TRBJ1-3, with D possibly matching TRBD1 (5 bases). The CDR3 has 17 amino acids. The germline CDR1 and CDR2 sequences are GTSNPN and SVGIG (reference sequence). V gave up 0 bases and J gave up 1 base, with 16 bases separating them. CDR3 DNA sequence: TGTGCCTGGAGTGTACGGGTGGGGCTTTTGTCTGGAAACACCATATATTTT. As protein: CAWSVRVGLLSGNTIYF.

This clonotype was detected ten times or more. The chain uses TRBV7-2 and TRBJ2-2; 8 bases fit TRBD1. V lost 5 bases and J lost 4; bases outside the gene matches: 15. Germline loops: CDR1 SGHTA, CDR2 FQGNSA. This CDR3 is built from 18 residues. The CDR3 sequence is CASSRESQGAPGTGELFF. CDR3 bases: TGTGCCAGCAGCCGGGAAAGTCAGGGGGCGCCGGGCACCGGGGAGCTGTTTTTT.

This clonotype has a handful of counts. The V gene is TRBV5-4, the J gene TRBJ1-3; D gene ambiguous. This CDR3 contains 17 residues. V lost 2 bases, J lost 0 bases, and 15 bases lay in between. Germline V lookup: CDR1 SGHNT, CDR2 YYREEE (reference sequence). The CDR3 bases are TGTGCCAGCAGCTTAAAGGAAGCAGCCTACTCTGGAAACACCATATATTTT. It translates to CASSLKEAAYSGNTIYF. Full variable domain (remainder filled in from reference TRBV5-4 and TRBJ1-3): ETGVTQSPTHLIKTRGQQVTLRCSSQSGHNTVSWYQQALGQGPQFIFQYYREEENGRGNFPPRFSGLQFPNYSSELNVNALELDDSALYLCASSLKEAAYSGNTIYFGEGSWLTVV.

This clonotype occurred a few times. The V call is TRBV7-2, the J call TRBJ1-1; a possible D gene is TRBD1 (5 bases). The V end lost 5 bases, the J end lost 9 bases, and 16 bases lay between the germline ends. Per the germline V gene, CDR1 is SGHTA and CDR2 is FQGNSA. The CDR3 length is 13 residues. The CDR3 nucleotides read TGTGCCAGCAGCCTCGGGCAGGGTGGGAAAGCTTTCTTT. This translates into CASSLGQGGKAFF. The full variable domain, in which reference TRBV7-2 and TRBJ1-1 provide the parts outside the CDR3, is GAGVSQSPSNKVTEKGKDVELRCDPISGHTALYWYRQSLGQGLEFLIYFQGNSAPDKSGLPSDRFSAERTGGSVSTLTIQRTQQEDSAVYLCASSLGQGGKAFFGQGTRLTVV.

This clonotype was found many times. This chain uses TRBV6-6 with TRBJ2-4; D unresolved. CDR1 and CDR2 (germline): MNHNY, SVGAGI (reference sequence). The CDR3 extends over 12 amino acids. Trimming removed 6 bases from V and 8 bases from J, with 11 bases in between. In DNA form, the CDR3 reads TGTGCCAGCAGGTTCCCTAGGCACATTCAGTACTTC. Translating it yields CASRFPRHIQYF.